This T cell receptor beta chain was observed in a study of shared clonotypes between healthy human individuals. Study-wide points: In having few donors, the study represented limited genetic and exposure-history diversity.

Every one of the donors was a Caucasian adult that lived in Nashville, Tennessee. In replicate PCRs of sorted subsets, approximately 210 ng DNA, roughly 31,000 T cell genomes, was used. In the original processing: ImmunoSEQ yielded junction-only sequences lacking quality scores, so filtering differed. TCRdb keeps only in-frame clones here, not all; method: immunoSEQ multiplex PCR. The DNA was the basis for D and trimming; V, J and clone size are from that table. The data show under 2,500,000 clones, more than 90% seen once. The CDR3 is 14 residues long. Germline values: CDR1 SQVTM, CDR2 ANQGSEA. J gave up 4 bases and V 8 bases, and 10 bases lay outside the gene matches. In regard to this clone: Its target is unknown.

The genes are TRBV29-1 and TRBJ2-3; the match to TRBD2 covers 9 bases. Sample: naive CD4+ T cells sorted from blood. Indicated subset: CD45RA+ positively selected. The source of this sequence is a man aged 18 to 29 in good health. The CDR3 loop reads CSLSRAGGADTQYF. The CDR3 DNA reads TGCAGCCTATCGAGGGCGGGAGGGGCAGATACGCAGTATTTT.